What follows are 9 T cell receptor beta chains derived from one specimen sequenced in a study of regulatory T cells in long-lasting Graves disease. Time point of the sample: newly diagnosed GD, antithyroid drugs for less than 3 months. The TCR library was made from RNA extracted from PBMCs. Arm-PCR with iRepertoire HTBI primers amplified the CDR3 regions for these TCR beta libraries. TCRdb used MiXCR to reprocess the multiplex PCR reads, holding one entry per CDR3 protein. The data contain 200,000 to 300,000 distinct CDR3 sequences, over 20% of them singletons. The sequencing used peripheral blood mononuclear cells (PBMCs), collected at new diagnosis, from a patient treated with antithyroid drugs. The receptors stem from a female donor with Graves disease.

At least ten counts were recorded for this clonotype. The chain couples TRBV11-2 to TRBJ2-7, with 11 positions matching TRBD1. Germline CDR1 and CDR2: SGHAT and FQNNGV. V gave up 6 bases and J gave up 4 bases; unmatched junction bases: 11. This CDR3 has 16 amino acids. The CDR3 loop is CASSFASGTGGYEQYF. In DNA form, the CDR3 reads TGTGCCAGCAGTTTCGCCTCCGGGACAGGGGGTTACGAGCAGTACTTC.

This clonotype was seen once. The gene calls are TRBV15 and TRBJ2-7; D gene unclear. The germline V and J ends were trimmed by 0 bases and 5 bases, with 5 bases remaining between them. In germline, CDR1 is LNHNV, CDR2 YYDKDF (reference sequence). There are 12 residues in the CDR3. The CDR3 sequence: CATSRDMDEQYF. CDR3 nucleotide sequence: TGTGCCACCAGCAGAGATATGGACGAGCAGTACTTC.

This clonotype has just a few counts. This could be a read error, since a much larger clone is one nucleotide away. The CDR3 nucleotides read TGTGTCTGTCCGGCGGTGAACTATGGCTACACCTTC. This sequence encodes CVCPAVNYGYTF. The chain uses TRBV30 and TRBJ1-2; D is uncertain. CDR3 size: 12 residues. Looked up from germline, CDR1 is GTSNPN and CDR2 is SVGIG (reference sequence).

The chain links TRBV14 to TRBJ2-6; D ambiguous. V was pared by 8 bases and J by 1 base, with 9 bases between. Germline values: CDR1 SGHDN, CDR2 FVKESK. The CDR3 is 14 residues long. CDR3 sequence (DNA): TGTGCCAGCGGTGTGGGTTCTGGGGCCAACGTCCTGACTTTC. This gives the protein CASGVGSGANVLTF.

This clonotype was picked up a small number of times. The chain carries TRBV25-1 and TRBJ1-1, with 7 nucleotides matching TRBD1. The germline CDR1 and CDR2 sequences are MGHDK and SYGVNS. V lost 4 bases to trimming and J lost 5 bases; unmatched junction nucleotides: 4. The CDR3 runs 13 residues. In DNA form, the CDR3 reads TGTGCCAGCAGTGGAGGGGGCAGGACTGAAGCTTTCTTT. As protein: CASSGGGRTEAFF.

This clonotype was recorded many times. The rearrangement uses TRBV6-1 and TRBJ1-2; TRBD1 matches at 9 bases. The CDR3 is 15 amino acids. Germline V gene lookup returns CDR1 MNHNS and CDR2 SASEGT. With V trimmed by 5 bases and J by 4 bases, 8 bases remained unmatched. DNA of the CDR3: TGTGCCAGCAGTCCCGGGACAGGGTTGTTCTATGGCTACACCTTC. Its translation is CASSPGTGLFYGYTF.

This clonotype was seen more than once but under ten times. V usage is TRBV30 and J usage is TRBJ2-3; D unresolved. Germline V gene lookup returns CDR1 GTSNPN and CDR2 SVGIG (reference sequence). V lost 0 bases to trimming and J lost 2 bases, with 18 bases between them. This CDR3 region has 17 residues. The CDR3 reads CAWSVVGLGMDTDTQYF. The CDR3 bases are TGTGCCTGGAGTGTTGTTGGTCTGGGAATGGACACAGATACGCAGTATTTT.

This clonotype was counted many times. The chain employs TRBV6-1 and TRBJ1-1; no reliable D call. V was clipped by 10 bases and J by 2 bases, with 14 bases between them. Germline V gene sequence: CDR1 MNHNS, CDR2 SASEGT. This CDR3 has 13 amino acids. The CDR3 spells CATPEVPNTEAFF. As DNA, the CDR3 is TGTGCCACCCCGGAGGTCCCCAACACTGAAGCTTTCTTT.

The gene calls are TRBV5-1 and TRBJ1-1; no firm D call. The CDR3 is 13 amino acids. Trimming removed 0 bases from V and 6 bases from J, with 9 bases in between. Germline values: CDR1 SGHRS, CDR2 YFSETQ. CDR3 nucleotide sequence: TGCGCCAGCAGCTTGGCGAGTGGAGCTGAAGCTTTCTTT. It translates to CASSLASGAEAFF. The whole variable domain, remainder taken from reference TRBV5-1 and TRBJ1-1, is KAGVTQTPRYLIKTRGQQVTLSCSPISGHRSVSWYQQTPGQGLQFLFEYFSETQRNKGNFPGRFSGRQFSNSRSEMNVSTLELGDSALYLCASSLASGAEAFFGQGTRLTVV.